This TCR beta chain comes out of a study listed by TCRdb under 2016. With respect to this clonotype: This receptor's antigen is unknown. No qualities accompany the bases; no much larger clone lies one base away.

The method behind the library was RT-PCR. Sequencing took place on an Illumina MiSeq. TCRdb itself trimmed the public reads at Q25 with fastp, ran MiXCR and retained productive beta chains. One record per CDR3 amino acid sequence lists the most common genes and DNA. The sample table holds about 680,000 distinct CDR3 sequences, of which 12% to 15% were seen once. The ten largest clones represent 3.6% of the sample. Sequenced material: memory CD4+ T cells from blood. This TCR derives from a female donor in good health, serving as a healthy control.

The CDR3 protein: CASKQGTYNEQFF. The DNA sequence follows: TGTGCCAGCAAACAGGGTACCTACAATGAGCAGTTCTTC. This receptor chain uses TRBV27 and TRBJ2-1; a tentative D match to TRBD1 spans 6 bases. V lost 7 bases and J lost 2 bases; the stretch between them is 9 bases long. Taken from the germline V gene (reference sequence), the CDR1 and CDR2 loops are MNHEY and SMNVEV. The CDR3 sequence holds 13 residues, the cysteine and phenylalanine included. Only CDR3 DNA remains: 39 bases, in frame from the first base.